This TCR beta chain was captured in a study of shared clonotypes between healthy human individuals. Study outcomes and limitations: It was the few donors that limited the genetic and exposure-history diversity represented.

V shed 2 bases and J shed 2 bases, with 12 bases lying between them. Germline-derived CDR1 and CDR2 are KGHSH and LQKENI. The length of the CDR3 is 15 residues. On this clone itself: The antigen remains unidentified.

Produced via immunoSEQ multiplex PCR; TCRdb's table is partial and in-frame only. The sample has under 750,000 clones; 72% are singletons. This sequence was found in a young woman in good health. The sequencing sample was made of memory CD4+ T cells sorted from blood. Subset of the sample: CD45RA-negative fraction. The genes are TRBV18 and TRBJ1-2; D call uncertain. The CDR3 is CASSPSRTENYGYTF. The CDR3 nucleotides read TGTGCCAGCTCACCATCCCGGACGGAAAACTATGGCTACACCTTC.